This T cell receptor beta chain was identified in a study of T cells in narcolepsy. Study in general: Healthy controls were enrolled alongside patients with narcolepsy type 1 or type 2. Notes on the study in general: HCRT-specific and TRIB2-specific autoreactive clonotypes appeared among same-patient CSF and blood CD4+ clonotypes. Reportedly, autoreactive clonotypes were serially detected in patients' blood but not controls'. Autoreactive clone sequences were missing from some blood memory CD4+ repertoires.

About this clone itself: Its antigen is as yet unknown.

This CDR3 contains 15 residues. The trim removed 5 bases at V and 1 base at J, leaving 3 bases unmatched. Germline V gene lookup returns CDR1 MDHEN and CDR2 SYDVKM. Libraries were prepared by immunoSEQ multiplex PCR; TCRdb keeps only in-frame clonotypes and omits some of them. The repertoire consists of around 32,000 clones, with 80% to 85% occurring once and the leading ten covering 0.66%. The receptor's source is a human donor in good health. The gene calls are TRBV28 and TRBJ2-5; 11 positions agree with TRBD2. The sequenced sample was memory (CD45RA-) CD4+ T cells from blood. The CDR3 region has the DNA TGTGCCAGCAGTCGGGGGACTAGCGGCCAAGAGACCCAGTACTTC. It codes for CASSRGTSGQETQYF. The entire variable domain, with the rest obtained from reference TRBV28 and TRBJ2-5, is as follows: DVKVTQSSRYLVKRTGEKVFLECVQDMDHENMFWYRQDPGLGLRLIYFSYDVKMKEKGDIPEGYSVSREKKERFSLILESASTNQTSMYLCASSRGTSGQETQYFGPGTRLLVL.